Presented here are 24 T cell receptor beta chains from one specimen sequenced in a study of shared clonotypes between healthy human individuals. Profiled with immunoSEQ multiplex PCR; TCRdb holds only in-frame clones, not every one. Of approximately 2,300,000 clones listed, under 95% are singletons. The sample comprised naive CD4+ T cells from PBMCs. The subset is: CD45RA+ positively selected. These receptors were taken from a man aged 18 to 35 in good health. Some clones in this sample may be carry-over from other donors' samples.

This clone was seen only once. The chain has TRBV7-3 and TRBJ1-1, with D hard to call. Germline V gives CDR1 SGHTA, CDR2 FQGTGA. CDR3 length: 13 amino acids. The V and J ends lost 3 bases and 5 bases respectively, with 10 bases between them. In DNA form, the CDR3 reads TGTGCCAGCAGCTTGGCAGAGATTACTGAAGCTTTCTTT. It codes for CASSLAEITEAFF.

CDR3 region: CASSPGDSRNQPQHF. The CDR3 DNA reads as TGTGCCAGCAGTCCAGGGGACAGCCGAAATCAGCCCCAGCATTTT. V is TRBV6-1 and J is TRBJ1-5; 7 bases are a match to TRBD1. The CDR3 is made up of 15 amino acids. CDR1 is MNHNS, CDR2 SASEGT, per germline. The V and J ends lost 5 bases and 4 bases, in that order; junction bases with no gene match: 8.

The rearrangement links TRBV5-1 to TRBJ2-6; D is perhaps TRBD1 or TRBD2 (5 bases each). Trimming took 4 bases from V and 2 from J, leaving 19 bases between them. CDR3 length equals 18 residues. The V gene's germline CDR1 is SGHRS and CDR2 YFSETQ. This CDR3 reads CASSPGPGRGAGANVLTF. In DNA form, the CDR3 reads TGCGCCAGCAGCCCCGGTCCGGGACGGGGCGCTGGGGCCAACGTCCTGACTTTC.

The chain has TRBV19 and TRBJ1-4, with 9 bases lining up with TRBD1. This CDR3 has 15 residues. J gave up 4 bases and V 7 bases, and 7 bases lay outside the gene matches. The germline V gene has CDR1 LNHDA and CDR2 SQIVND (reference sequence). The CDR3 DNA is TGTGCCAGTACTAAAAGGGACAGGGTTAATGAAAAACTGTTTTTT. Its protein product is CASTKRDRVNEKLFF.

V and J are TRBV5-4 and TRBJ2-6; D might be TRBD2 (5 bases). From germline, CDR1 is SGHNT and CDR2 YYREEE (reference sequence). The CDR3 loop spans 15 amino acids. V gave up 4 bases and J gave up 2 bases, with 10 bases separating them. The CDR3 region has the DNA TGTGCCAGCAGCCCGGCCGGGGCTGGGGCCAACGTCCTGACTTTC. This encodes CASSPAGAGANVLTF.

The CDR3 nucleotides read TGTGCCAGCAGTCCAGGGGGCATTTCCTATAATTCACCCCTCCACTTT. Translating it yields CASSPGGISYNSPLHF. V usage is TRBV6-6 and J usage is TRBJ1-6, with 8 bases matching TRBD1. The CDR3 covers 16 residues. Germline lookup yields CDR1 MNHNY and CDR2 SVGAGI (reference sequence). Losses at the gene ends were 5 bases for V and 1 base for J; bases not matched to a gene: 4.

This chain links TRBV7-9 with TRBJ2-4, with a possible D match to TRBD1 (5 bases). Germline loops: CDR1 SEHNR, CDR2 FQNEAQ (reference sequence). Trimming removed 10 bases at V and 1 base at J, with 11 bases between. The CDR3 runs 13 residues. The CDR3 sequence is CAIGDLAKNIQYF. In nucleotides, the CDR3 is TGTGCCATAGGGGATCTCGCCAAAAACATTCAGTACTTC.

The V and J genes are TRBV5-8 and TRBJ2-5; weak D call: TRBD2 (6 bases). Germline CDR1 is SGHTS and CDR2 is YDEGEE. The ends were cut back, 2 bases at V and 7 bases at J, with 18 bases in the middle. The CDR3 runs to 15 residues. CDR3 sequence: CASSFSRDVGGTQYF. In nucleotides, the CDR3 is TGTGCCAGCAGCTTTAGCCGGGACGTGGGGGGGACCCAGTACTTC. Variable domain in full (rest from reference TRBV5-8 and TRBJ2-5): EAGVTQSPTHLIKTRGQQATLRCSPISGHTSVYWYQQALGLGLQFLLWYDEGEERNRGNFPPRFSGRQFPNYSSELNVNALELEDSALYLCASSFSRDVGGTQYFGPGTRLLVL.

Notes on this clone: The same CDR3 arises from other DNA sequences in this sample as well. The J gene is TRBJ1-2, the V gene TRBV6-5; D is ambiguous. The CDR3 spans 13 residues. CDR1 is MNHEY and CDR2 is SVGAGI in the germline V gene. V lost 6 bases and J 0 bases, leaving 8 bases between the germline ends. In DNA, the CDR3 is TGTGCCAGCAGGGGTGGTTCTAACTATGGCTACACCTTC. Its protein is CASRGGSNYGYTF.

This clone has more than one count but fewer than ten. Other DNA sequences in this specimen translate into the identical CDR3. V gene TRBV5-4 combines with J gene TRBJ1-3; D is uncertain. The V gene's germline CDR1 is SGHNT and CDR2 YYREEE (reference sequence). V gave up 0 bases and J gave up 4 bases, with 8 bases separating them. The CDR3 loop spans 14 amino acids. The CDR3 DNA sequence: TGTGCCAGCAGCTTGGTGGGGTCGGGAAACACCATATATTTT. This codes for CASSLVGSGNTIYF. The full variable domain, in which reference TRBV5-4 and TRBJ1-3 provide the parts outside the CDR3, is ETGVTQSPTHLIKTRGQQVTLRCSSQSGHNTVSWYQQALGQGPQFIFQYYREEENGRGNFPPRFSGLQFPNYSSELNVNALELDDSALYLCASSLVGSGNTIYFGEGSWLTVV.

V and J are TRBV19 and TRBJ1-3, with D maybe TRBD1 (5 bases). From germline, CDR1 is LNHDA and CDR2 SQIVND (reference sequence). There are 14 residues in the CDR3. The V end was cut by 3 bases, the J end by 7 bases, with 13 bases between. CDR3 residues: CASSMFGGENTIYF. Here the CDR3 DNA reads TGTGCCAGTAGTATGTTCGGGGGGGAGAACACCATATATTTT.

The chain uses TRBV25-1 and TRBJ2-1; D is unresolved. The CDR3 has 18 residues. Germline assignment: CDR1 MGHDK and CDR2 SYGVNS. The ends were cut back, 2 bases at V and 5 bases at J, with 22 bases in the middle. CDR3 protein: CASSEVTPPTAGNNEQFF. The DNA for the CDR3 is TGTGCCAGCAGTGAAGTAACCCCCCCCACCGCCGGCAACAATGAGCAGTTCTTC.

The chain recombines TRBV28 with TRBJ2-2; the match to TRBD2 covers 15 bases. V gave up 5 bases and J gave up 4 bases; unmatched junction bases: 5. This CDR3 region has 17 residues. The germline CDR1 and CDR2 sequences are MDHEN and SYDVKM. The DNA for the CDR3 is TGTGCCAGCAGTCCGCGGACTAGCGGGAGGGCCACCGGGGAGCTGTTTTTT. It encodes CASSPRTSGRATGELFF.

This rearrangement joins TRBV19 to TRBJ1-2; a weak D match, TRBD1 (5 bases). The CDR3 is 15 residues long. CDR1 LNHDA and CDR2 SQIVND come from the germline V gene (reference sequence). V shed 7 bases and J shed 2 bases, with 17 bases lying between them. Here the CDR3 reads CASTSEGPRNYGYTF. The CDR3 DNA sequence: TGTGCCAGTACCTCCGAGGGACCAAGAAACTATGGCTACACCTTC.

V gene TRBV6-5 combines with J gene TRBJ2-2; D might be TRBD1 (5 bases). Germline V gene sequence: CDR1 MNHEY, CDR2 SVGAGI. Trimming took off 5 bases at V and 5 bases at J, with 9 bases between the two ends. The CDR3 contains 13 residues. CDR3 coding DNA: TGTGCCAGCAGTCAGCAGGGTACCGGGGAGCTGTTTTTT. It is translated as CASSQQGTGELFF.

This chain uses TRBV7-9 with TRBJ2-1, with D perhaps TRBD2 (6 bases). The CDR3 contains 17 residues. Trimming removed 5 bases at V and 4 bases at J, with 21 bases between. The germline gives CDR1 SEHNR, CDR2 FQNEAQ (reference sequence). The CDR3: CASSTPGLPVPYNEQFF. CDR3 in DNA: TGTGCCAGCAGCACGCCGGGACTTCCCGTCCCTTACAATGAGCAGTTCTTC.

The rearrangement joins TRBV28 to TRBJ2-7, with D possibly being TRBD1 (5 bases). The CDR3 has 14 amino acids. Germline V gene data show CDR1 as MDHEN and CDR2 as SYDVKM. The V end lost 2 bases, the J end lost 6 bases, and 14 bases lay between the germline ends. The CDR3 DNA sequence: TGTGCCAGCAGTTTAATCAGGGTAATTCTCGAGCAGTACTTC. Amino acids: CASSLIRVILEQYF.

The gene calls are TRBV7-2 and TRBJ1-2; TRBD1 is a possible D gene (5 bases). This CDR3 is built from 15 residues. CDR1 and CDR2 from the germline V gene are SGHTA and FQGNSA. V lost 2 bases, J lost 2 bases, and 12 bases lay in between. The CDR3 sequence is CASSLRPEGNYGYTF. The CDR3 DNA reads TGTGCCAGCAGCTTAAGGCCAGAGGGGAACTATGGCTACACCTTC.

The genes are TRBV11-2 and TRBJ2-2; D remains unclear. The V gene lost 3 bases and the J gene lost 5 bases, with 19 bases spanning the gap. Germline V gives CDR1 SGHAT, CDR2 FQNNGV. This CDR3 contains 17 residues. The CDR3 loop is CASSFRLGQSRTGELFF. The CDR3, as DNA: TGTGCCAGCAGCTTCCGCCTGGGTCAAAGTAGGACCGGGGAGCTGTTTTTT.

The V call is TRBV5-1, the J call TRBJ2-5; perhaps D is TRBD1 or TRBD2 (5 bases each). Germline CDR1 is SGHRS and CDR2 is YFSETQ. Trimming took 0 bases from V and 5 from J, leaving 14 bases between them. The CDR3 loop spans 15 amino acids. In nucleotides, the CDR3 is TGCGCCAGCAGCTTGGAGGCTGGGGGTCGGGAGACCCAGTACTTC. It yields the protein CASSLEAGGRETQYF. Full variable domain (remainder filled in from reference TRBV5-1 and TRBJ2-5): KAGVTQTPRYLIKTRGQQVTLSCSPISGHRSVSWYQQTPGQGLQFLFEYFSETQRNKGNFPGRFSGRQFSNSRSEMNVSTLELGDSALYLCASSLEAGGRETQYFGPGTRLLVL.

The J gene is TRBJ1-4, the V gene TRBV6-1; no clear D. The CDR3 is 12 amino acids. V was trimmed by 2 bases and J by 8 bases, leaving 6 bases between them. CDR1 and CDR2 from the germline V gene are MNHNS and SASEGT. The CDR3: CASSEPPEKLFF. The CDR3, as DNA: TGTGCCAGCAGTGAACCGCCCGAAAAACTGTTTTTT.

The chain has TRBV19 and TRBJ2-3; no reliable D call. This CDR3 is built from 14 residues. V was cut by 1 base and J by 6 bases, with 11 bases left in between. Per the germline V gene, CDR1 is LNHDA and CDR2 is SQIVND (reference sequence). The DNA of the CDR3 is TGTGCCAGTAGTATAGGGAAGGCCGTGGATACGCAGTATTTT. As protein: CASSIGKAVDTQYF.

The rearrangement joins TRBV28 to TRBJ1-2, with 10 bases lining up with TRBD1. V was pared by 5 bases and J by 4 bases, with 10 bases of the junction left unmatched. Germline CDR1 is MDHEN and CDR2 is SYDVKM. The length of the CDR3 is 16 residues. As DNA, the CDR3 is TGTGCCAGCAGTCCGCCTGGGACAGGGGTGGTCTATGGCTACACCTTC. It is translated as CASSPPGTGVVYGYTF.

The chain has TRBV5-1 and TRBJ2-3; no clear D gene. Trimming shortened V by 1 base and J by 1 base, and 13 bases separated the two germline ends. The V gene's germline CDR1 is SGHRS and CDR2 YFSETQ. This CDR3 spans 16 amino acids. The CDR3 DNA reads as TGCGCCAGCAGCTTGCGTTCCAATCGGGGCACAGATACGCAGTATTTT. This translates into CASSLRSNRGTDTQYF.